Below are 25 T cell receptor beta chains sequenced from a single sample in a study of Tregs in tolerant kidney transplant recipients (dated by TCRdb to about 2019). The library relied on the immunoSEQ multiplex PCR assay. In its TCRdb copy, this immuneACCESS table keeps in-frame sequences only and misses some clones. Where compared with another copy, unresolved V genes explain less than half of these, and the others have no known cause. The sample table records tens of thousands of clones; about 83% of these occur just once. The biggest ten clones account for 3.5% to 5.5% of the sample. Sequenced sample: CD4+ T cells from blood. The receptors originated from a human donor in good health.

The rearrangement links TRBV5-4 to TRBJ1-6; D is undetermined. This CDR3 has 12 residues. Per germline, CDR1 SGHNT and CDR2 YYREEE (reference sequence). The V end was cut by 4 bases, the J end by 11 bases, with 10 bases between. The CDR3: CASSATETPLHF. CDR3 nucleotides: TGTGCCAGCAGCGCCACGGAGACACCCCTCCACTTT.

This chain links TRBV5-3 with TRBJ2-7; D is unclear. Being an ORF, TRBV5-3 has a function that is uncertain. The CDR3 has 12 residues. The V end lost 3 bases, the J end lost 6 bases, and 10 bases lay between the germline ends. The CDR3 sequence: CARSSVRPEQYF. The DNA for the CDR3 is TGTGCCAGAAGCTCGGTCCGGCCCGAGCAGTACTTC.

The chain carries TRBV5-1 and TRBJ2-1, with D perhaps given as TRBD1 or TRBD2 (5 bases each). Germline-derived CDR1 and CDR2 are SGHRS and YFSETQ. V gave up 4 bases and J gave up 7 bases, with 18 bases separating them. This CDR3 is built from 15 residues. In DNA, the CDR3 is TGCGCCAGCAGCCGAATCGGGACGGCCGTTAATGAGCAGTTCTTC. This codes for CASSRIGTAVNEQFF.

A word on this clone: In the same sample, other DNA sequences code for this CDR3. The chain joins TRBV29-1 to TRBJ2-2; 10 nucleotides line up with TRBD1. Looked up from germline, CDR1 is SQVTM and CDR2 is ANQGSEA. The trim removed 6 bases at V and 8 bases at J, leaving 9 bases unmatched. The CDR3 is 14 amino acids. The CDR3 bases are TGCAGCGTGCGACAGGGGGCTTCGGGGGGGGAGCTGTTTTTT. Its translation: CSVRQGASGGELFF.

V is TRBV10-3 and J is TRBJ2-2; 7 bases are shared with TRBD1. Trimming took 11 bases from V and 1 from J; bases not matched to a gene: 4. The CDR3 runs to 13 residues. Germline CDR1 ENHRY, CDR2 SYGVKD. The CDR3 loop reads CALRTGNTGELFF. CDR3 DNA sequence: TGTGCCCTTAGGACAGGGAACACCGGGGAGCTGTTTTTT.

This chain uses TRBV7-2 with TRBJ1-1; 8 bases fit TRBD1. There are 15 residues in the CDR3. Trimming at V came to 5 bases and at J to 5 bases, leaving 10 bases not matched to a gene. CDR1 SGHTA and CDR2 FQGNSA come from the germline V gene. The CDR3 sequence: CASSRSGTGGTEAFF. DNA of the CDR3: TGTGCCAGCAGCCGTTCAGGTACAGGGGGGACTGAAGCTTTCTTT.

The rearrangement joins TRBV5-4 to TRBJ2-7; D is perhaps TRBD1 (6 bases). This CDR3 is 14 amino acids long. Germline CDR1 reads SGHNT; CDR2 reads YYREEE (reference sequence). V was shortened by 4 bases and J by 3 bases, with 14 bases between the two germline ends. The CDR3 spells CASSRKDSHYEQYF. The CDR3 nucleotides read TGTGCCAGCAGCCGCAAGGACAGCCACTACGAGCAGTACTTC.

The rearrangement joins TRBV5-4 to TRBJ1-1, with D maybe TRBD1 (6 bases). V was cut by 4 bases and J by 3 bases, with 7 bases left in between. The germline CDR1 and CDR2 sequences are SGHNT and YYREEE (reference sequence). This CDR3 spans 12 amino acids. CDR3 sequence: CASSRQDTEAFF. CDR3 DNA: TGTGCCAGCAGCCGACAGGACACTGAAGCTTTCTTT.

V usage is TRBV11-3 and J usage is TRBJ2-5, with D uncertain. V was trimmed by 0 bases and J by 4 bases, leaving 9 bases between them. This CDR3 comprises 14 residues. Germline values: CDR1 SGHNT, CDR2 YENEEA. The CDR3 nucleotides read TGTGCCAGCAGCTTAGAGCAGGTCGGAGAGACCCAGTACTTC. Protein sequence: CASSLEQVGETQYF.

This clone has just one count. This chain connects TRBV6-5 to TRBJ2-7; D unresolved. The CDR3 is 13 residues long. V was clipped by 5 bases and J by 5 bases, with 13 bases between them. Germline assignment: CDR1 MNHEY and CDR2 SVGAGI. Here the CDR3 DNA reads TGTGCCAGCAGTCCCCCCGGTTTTCACGAGCAGTACTTC. It is translated as CASSPPGFHEQYF.

The rearrangement uses TRBV2 and TRBJ2-7; D could derive from TRBD1 or TRBD2 (5 bases each). The CDR3 length is 13 residues. Germline V CDR1 and CDR2: SNHLY, FYNNEI. V lost 6 bases to trimming and J lost 1 base, with 10 bases between them. The CDR3 is CASRVWGSYEQYF. The CDR3 DNA follows: TGTGCCAGCAGGGTTTGGGGGTCCTACGAGCAGTACTTC.

The chain employs TRBV5-4 and TRBJ2-7; D gene ambiguous. CDR3 size: 11 residues. V lost 1 base and J lost 6, with 5 bases in between. Per the germline V gene, CDR1 is SGHNT and CDR2 is YYREEE (reference sequence). The CDR3 is CASSLYSEQYF. The CDR3 DNA is TGTGCCAGCAGCTTGTACAGCGAGCAGTACTTC.

This rearrangement joins TRBV7-3 to TRBJ2-7; TRBD2 aligns across 13 bases. The V and J ends lost 8 bases and 8 bases, in that order; junction bases with no gene match: 6. The germline V gene has CDR1 SGHTA and CDR2 FQGTGA. The CDR3 length is 13 residues. CDR3 DNA: TGTGCCAGCGGGACTAGCGGGACCCCCCAGCAGTACTTC. Its protein is CASGTSGTPQQYF.

About this clone: This sample includes further DNA sequences coding for the same CDR3. The chain combines TRBV6-1 with TRBJ1-1; the D is unclear. The germline V and J ends were trimmed by 2 bases and 0 bases, with 7 bases remaining between them. There are 14 residues in the CDR3. CDR1 and CDR2 from the germline V gene are MNHNS and SASEGT. The CDR3 here is CASSELSLNTEAFF. The DNA of the CDR3 is TGTGCCAGCAGTGAACTCTCTCTGAACACTGAAGCTTTCTTT.

J is TRBJ2-3 and V is TRBV2, with 7 bases that match TRBD1. CDR3 length equals 16 residues. Per germline, CDR1 SNHLY and CDR2 FYNNEI. J was trimmed by 6 bases and V by 6 bases; bases with no gene match: 15. The CDR3 reads CASRRQGRQAVDTQYF. In nucleotides, the CDR3 is TGTGCCAGCAGGAGACAGGGTCGACAGGCTGTCGATACGCAGTATTTT.

The chain joins TRBV19 to TRBJ1-5; D possibly corresponds to TRBD1 (5 bases). Trimming took 3 bases from V and 9 from J, leaving 15 bases between them. CDR3 size: 14 residues. Germline CDR1 reads LNHDA; CDR2 reads SQIVND (reference sequence). The CDR3 DNA is TGTGCCAGTAGTATCCGGGACGGGAGTCGGCCCCAGCATTTT. Translating gives CASSIRDGSRPQHF.

CDR3 protein: CASSRPPPPEREQFF. The CDR3 DNA sequence: TGTGCCAGCAGCCGCCCCCCCCCTCCTGAGCGTGAGCAGTTCTTC. V gene TRBV14 combines with J gene TRBJ2-1; D remains unclear. The CDR3 is 15 residues long. From germline, CDR1 is SGHDN and CDR2 FVKESK. The ends were cut back, 4 bases at V and 9 bases at J, with 19 bases in the middle.

This chain connects TRBV5-6 to TRBJ2-4; TRBD2 might be the D (6 bases). CDR1 and CDR2 from the germline V gene are SGHDT and YYEEEE. The CDR3 length is 19 residues. V was trimmed by 6 bases and J by 5 bases, leaving 30 bases between them. CDR3 DNA sequence: TGTGCCAGCATCCTTTTCCGCTCCGGGAGCGGAAAACGGGAAAACATTCAGTACTTC. It translates to CASILFRSGSGKRENIQYF.

The gene calls are TRBV6-5 and TRBJ2-2, with a tentative D call TRBD1 (6 bases). Germline V lookup: CDR1 MNHEY, CDR2 SVGAGI. The CDR3 is 15 residues long. V was trimmed by 5 bases and J by 7 bases, leaving 17 bases between them. CDR3 nucleotide sequence: TGTGCCAGCAGTGGAGGACAGTATCTAAACGGGGAGCTGTTTTTT. Amino acids: CASSGGQYLNGELFF.

This chain connects TRBV11-1 to TRBJ2-3, with no clear D. Per germline, CDR1 SGHAT and CDR2 FQDESV (reference sequence). Trimming removed 5 bases from V and 0 bases from J, with 12 bases in between. CDR3 length: 15 residues. CDR3 sequence (DNA): TGTGCCAGCAGCGCCTCGGGCCATAGCACAGATACGCAGTATTTT. It codes for CASSASGHSTDTQYF.

The chain recombines TRBV18 with TRBJ2-3, with D uncertain. Germline lookup yields CDR1 KGHSH and CDR2 LQKENI. V was shortened by 3 bases and J by 1 base, with 11 bases between the two germline ends. The CDR3 loop spans 15 amino acids. CDR3 sequence: CASSPINSRTDTQYF. CDR3 sequence (DNA): TGTGCCAGCTCACCGATTAATTCACGCACAGATACGCAGTATTTT.

The chain joins TRBV9 to TRBJ2-7; the D gene is possibly TRBD2 (5 bases). CDR3 length equals 18 residues. V shed 3 bases and J shed 0 bases, with 22 bases lying between them. CDR1 is SGDLS, CDR2 YYNGEE, per germline. For the CDR3, the DNA is TGTGCCAGCAGCGAGGCCCCCTCGGGTGCGGGCCTCTCCTACGAGCAGTACTTC. Translating gives CASSEAPSGAGLSYEQYF.

V usage is TRBV15 and J usage is TRBJ1-1; unclear D gene. Trimming stripped 6 bases from V and 1 base from J, with 3 bases between. This CDR3 has 11 amino acids. Germline CDR1 LNHNV, CDR2 YYDKDF (reference sequence). The CDR3 DNA sequence: TGTGCCACCAGGGAGAACACTGAAGCTTTCTTT. This codes for CATRENTEAFF.

This clone has only one observation. The chain couples TRBV6-4 to TRBJ2-5, with D possibly TRBD1 on 6 matching bases. Germline values: CDR1 MRHNA, CDR2 SNTAGT. The germline V and J ends were trimmed by 6 bases and 1 base, with 21 bases remaining between them. The CDR3 length is 17 residues. This CDR3 reads CASRTRPHGTPQETQYF. CDR3 DNA sequence: TGTGCCAGCAGGACCCGCCCCCACGGGACACCCCAAGAGACCCAGTACTTC.

CDR3: CASYPGTGIATNEKLFF. The DNA of the CDR3 is TGTGCCAGTTACCCCGGGACAGGAATTGCAACTAATGAAAAACTGTTTTTT. This sequence joins TRBV19 and TRBJ1-4, with 8 bases matching TRBD1. V dropped 8 bases and J dropped 0; count of bases not matched to a gene: 11. In germline, CDR1 is LNHDA, CDR2 SQIVND (reference sequence). The CDR3 contains 17 residues.